This T cell receptor (beta chain) originates from a study of Tregs in tolerant kidney transplant recipients. About this clone itself: Its antigen is unidentified.

The study, taken as a whole, reports: Biological reproducibility was not directly addressed in this study.

Produced via immunoSEQ multiplex PCR; TCRdb's table is partial and in-frame only. Of roughly 250,000 clones in the sample, more than 65% are singletons; the top ten hold around 0.64%. The CDR3 is 15 amino acids. Germline assignment: CDR1 MNHEY and CDR2 SVGAGI. Trimming removed 0 bases from V and 5 bases from J, with 11 bases in between. This TCR derives from a human donor in good health. Sequenced input: CD4+ T cells from blood. The V gene is TRBV6-5, the J gene TRBJ1-5; D is unresolved. This CDR3 is CASSYSRHYDQPQHF. The CDR3 bases are TGTGCCAGCAGTTACTCGAGACATTACGATCAGCCCCAGCATTTT.